Each of the 4 T cell receptor beta chains below was sequenced from the same sample in a study of cytomegalovirus exposure and HLA in healthy donors. Clones were sequenced by immunoSEQ multiplex PCR, and TCRdb holds only the in-frame ones, with some missing. The data show 150,000 to 200,000 clones, roughly three quarters seen once. Sequenced sample: PBMCs. The source of these receptors is a woman in her 30s in good health and CMV-seronegative.

This chain joins TRBV6-6 and TRBJ1-1; 9 bases line up with TRBD1. V shed 4 bases, J shed 1 base, and the junction held 4 bases outside the gene matches. The CDR3 is 15 residues long. CDR1 and CDR2 from the germline V gene are MNHNY and SVGAGI (reference sequence). As DNA, the CDR3 is TGTGCCAGCAGTTTGACAGGGGGAAAGAACACTGAAGCTTTCTTT. Translation gives CASSLTGGKNTEAFF.

The rearrangement uses TRBV6-5 and TRBJ1-1, with D tentatively TRBD1 (6 bases). The CDR3 has 12 residues. V was shortened by 7 bases and J by 4 bases, with 10 bases between the two germline ends. Germline lookup yields CDR1 MNHEY and CDR2 SVGAGI. The chain's CDR3 is CASNREGTEAFF. Here the CDR3 DNA reads TGTGCCAGCAACAGGGAGGGCACTGAAGCTTTCTTT.

The chain joins TRBV4-2 to TRBJ2-1; D is possibly TRBD2 (5 bases). The CDR3 runs 13 residues. V lost 3 bases, J lost 10 bases, and 13 bases lay in between. The germline V gene encodes CDR1 LGHNA and CDR2 YNFKEQ. CDR3 loop: CASSQAPPGEQFF. CDR3 in DNA: TGTGCCAGCAGCCAGGCGCCCCCGGGGGAGCAGTTCTTC.

This clone was counted a single time. The genes are TRBV18 and TRBJ1-1, with D possibly being TRBD1 (6 bases). Per germline, CDR1 KGHSH and CDR2 LQKENI. With 6 bases removed from V and 5 bases from J, the gap between germline ends came to 16 bases. The CDR3 loop spans 14 amino acids. The CDR3 DNA sequence: TGTGCCAGCTCCCACGACACGGGGACAACTGAAGCTTTCTTT. This sequence encodes CASSHDTGTTEAFF.